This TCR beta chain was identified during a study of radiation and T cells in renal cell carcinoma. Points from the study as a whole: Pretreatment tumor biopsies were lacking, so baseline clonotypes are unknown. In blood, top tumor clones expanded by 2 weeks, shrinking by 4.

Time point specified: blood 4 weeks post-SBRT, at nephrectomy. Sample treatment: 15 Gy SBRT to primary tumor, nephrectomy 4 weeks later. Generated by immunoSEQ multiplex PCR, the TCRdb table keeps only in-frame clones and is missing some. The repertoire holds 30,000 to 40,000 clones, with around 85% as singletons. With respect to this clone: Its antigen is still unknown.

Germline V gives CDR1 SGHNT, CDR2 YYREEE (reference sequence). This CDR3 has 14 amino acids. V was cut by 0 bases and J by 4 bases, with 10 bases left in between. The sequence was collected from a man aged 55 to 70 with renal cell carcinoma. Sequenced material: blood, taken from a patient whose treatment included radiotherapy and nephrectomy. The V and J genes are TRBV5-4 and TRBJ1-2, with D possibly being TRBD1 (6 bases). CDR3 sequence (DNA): TGTGCCAGCAGCTTGGCCGGACAGACCTATGGCTACACCTTC. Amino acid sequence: CASSLAGQTYGYTF.